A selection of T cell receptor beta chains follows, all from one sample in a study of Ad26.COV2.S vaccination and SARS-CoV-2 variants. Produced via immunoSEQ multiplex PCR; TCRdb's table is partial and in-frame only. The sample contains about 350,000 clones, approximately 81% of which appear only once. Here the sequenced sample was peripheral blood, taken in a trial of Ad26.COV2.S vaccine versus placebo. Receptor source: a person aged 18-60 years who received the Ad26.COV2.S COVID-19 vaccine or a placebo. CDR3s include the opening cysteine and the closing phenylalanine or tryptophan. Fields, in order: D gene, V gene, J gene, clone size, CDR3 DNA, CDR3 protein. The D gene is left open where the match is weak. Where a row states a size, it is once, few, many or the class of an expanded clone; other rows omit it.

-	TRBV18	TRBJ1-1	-	TGTGCCAGCTCACCACGACGGGCAGGATTGATGAACACTGAAGCTTTCTTT	CASSPRRAGLMNTEAFF
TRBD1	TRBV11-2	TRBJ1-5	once	TGTGCCAGCAGCTTAGGAGCAGGGGGAAATCAGCCCCAGCATTTT	CASSLGAGGNQPQHF
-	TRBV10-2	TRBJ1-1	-	TGCGCCAGCAGTGAGGCATCGGGCAGGGTAAAGGCTTTCTTT	CASSEASGRVKAFF
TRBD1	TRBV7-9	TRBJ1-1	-	TGTGCCAGCAGCCCGCTCAGGGGGACTGAAGCTTTCTTT	CASSPLRGTEAFF
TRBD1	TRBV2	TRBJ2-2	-	TGTGCCAGCAAGGACAGGGCGAACACCGGGGAGCTGTTTTTT	CASKDRANTGELFF
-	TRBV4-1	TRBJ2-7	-	TGCGCCAGCGCACCCAGATCCTTCTACGAGCAGTACTTC	CASAPRSFYEQYF
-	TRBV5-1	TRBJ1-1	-	TGCGCCAGCAGTGCCCGGGGGGGCGTATCTCGGAGGACTGAAGCTTTCTTT	CASSARGGVSRRTEAFF
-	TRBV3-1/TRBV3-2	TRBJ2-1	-	TGTGCCAGCAGCCACCTAAGGAATGAGCAGTTCTTC	CASSHLRNEQFF
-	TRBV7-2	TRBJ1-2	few	TGTGCCAGCAGCGAGCGGGAGACAGACCACTATGGCTACACCTTC	CASSERETDHYGYTF
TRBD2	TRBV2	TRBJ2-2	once	TGTGCCAGCAGTTATAGCGGGAGCCCCGGGACCGGGGAGCTGTTTTTT	CASSYSGSPGTGELFF
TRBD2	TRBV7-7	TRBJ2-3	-	TGTGCTAGCAGCTTATATCTCGGGGGGAGCACAGATACGCAGTATTTT	CASSLYLGGSTDTQYF
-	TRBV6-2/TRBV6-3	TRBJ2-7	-	TGTGCCAGCAGCCGAGAGAACGAGCAGTACTTC	CASSRENEQYF
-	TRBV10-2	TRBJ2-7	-	TGCGCCAGCAGTCCAGACAAGTACCCGGGGGAGCAGTACTTC	CASSPDKYPGEQYF
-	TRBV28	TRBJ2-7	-	TGTGCCAGCAGTTTCTCCCGACTGGAACTGCACGAGCAGTACTTC	CASSFSRLELHEQYF
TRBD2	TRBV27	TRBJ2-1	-	TGTGCCAGCAGTCTTTTCCCCGGGGGGGTGAACAATGAGCAGTTCTTC	CASSLFPGGVNNEQFF
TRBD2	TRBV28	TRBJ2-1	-	TGTGCCAGCAGTCCGGGGACTAGCGGGAGAATTTGGAATGAGCAGTTCTTC	CASSPGTSGRIWNEQFF
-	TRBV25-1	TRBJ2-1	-	TGTGCCAGCAGACCCCCCTCCTACAATGAGCAGTTCTTC	CASRPPSYNEQFF
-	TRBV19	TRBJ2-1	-	TGTGCCAGTAGTTTTTCTGGGGGGAACAATGAGCAGTTCTTC	CASSFSGGNNEQFF
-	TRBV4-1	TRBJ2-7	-	TGCGCCAGCAGCCAAGATTGGAGGGGATCCTACGAGCAGTACTTC	CASSQDWRGSYEQYF
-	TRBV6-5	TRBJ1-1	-	TGTGCCAGCAGTTACGGAAATCTGAACACTGAAGCTTTCTTT	CASSYGNLNTEAFF
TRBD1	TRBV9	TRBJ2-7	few	TGTGCCAGCAGCGCCTCGGGACAGGGGACCGAGCAGTACTTC	CASSASGQGTEQYF
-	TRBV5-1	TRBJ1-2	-	TGCGCCAGCAGCTTGGTGGCGGGGGCCAACTATGGCTACACCTTC	CASSLVAGANYGYTF
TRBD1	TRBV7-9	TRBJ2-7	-	TGTGCCAGCAGCCCCTACGTGAACAGGGGCTACGAGCAGTACTTC	CASSPYVNRGYEQYF
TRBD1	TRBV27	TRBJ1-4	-	TGTGCCAGCAGTCCGCGGGACAGGGGGCCGGAAAAACTGTTTTTT	CASSPRDRGPEKLFF
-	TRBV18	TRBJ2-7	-	TGTGCCAGCTCACCACTTGACGGCTACGAGCAGTACTTC	CASSPLDGYEQYF
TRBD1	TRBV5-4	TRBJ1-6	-	TGTGCCAGCAGCCATCTAGACAGGGATAATTCACCCCTCCACTTT	CASSHLDRDNSPLHF
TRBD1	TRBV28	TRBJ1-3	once	TGTGCCAGCAGTTTACATGGCAAGGACAGGGCTGGAAACACCATATATTTT	CASSLHGKDRAGNTIYF
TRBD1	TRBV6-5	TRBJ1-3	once	TGTGCCAGCAGACAGGACAGGGGGCGAGGAAACACCATATATTTT	CASRQDRGRGNTIYF
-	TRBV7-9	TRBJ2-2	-	TGTGCCAGCAGCTTAGTAGGGCCGGCGAACACCGGGGAGCTGTTTTTT	CASSLVGPANTGELFF
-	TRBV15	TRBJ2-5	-	TGTGCCACCAGCGGGCTAAGGGGGACTCCCACCCAGTACTTC	CATSGLRGTPTQYF
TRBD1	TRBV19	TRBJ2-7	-	TGTGCCAGTACCCTGACAGGGACCTCCTACGAGCAGTACTTC	CASTLTGTSYEQYF
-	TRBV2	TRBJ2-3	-	TGTGCCAGCAGTTCCACTAGCAGCACAGATACGCAGTATTTT	CASSSTSSTDTQYF
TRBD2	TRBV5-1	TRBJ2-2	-	TGCGCCAGCAGCCCTAGCGGAGGGAACACCGGGGAGCTGTTTTTT	CASSPSGGNTGELFF
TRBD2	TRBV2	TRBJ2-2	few	TGTGCCAGCAGGCGGGGGATCGGGGCATACTTCAACACCGGGGAGCTGTTTTTT	CASRRGIGAYFNTGELFF
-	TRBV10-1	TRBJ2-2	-	TGCGCCAGCAGTGTGGGAAGGTCTAACACCGGGGAGCTGTTTTTT	CASSVGRSNTGELFF
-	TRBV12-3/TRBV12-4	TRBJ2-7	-	TGTGCCAGCAGTTTAGCGGCAAACTACGAGCAGTACTTC	CASSLAANYEQYF
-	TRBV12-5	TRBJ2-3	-	TGTGCTAGTGGTTTGGAATACAGGGATAGGCAGTATTTT	CASGLEYRDRQYF
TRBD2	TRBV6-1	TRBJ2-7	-	TGTGCCAGCAGTGAATGGCTAGCGGGAGCGACCCCCACCTACGAGCAGTACTTC	CASSEWLAGATPTYEQYF
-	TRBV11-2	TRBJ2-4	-	TGTGCCAGCAGCTTGGGGAAAAACATTCAGTACTTC	CASSLGKNIQYF
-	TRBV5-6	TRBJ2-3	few	TGTGCCAGTAGAGCTAGCGTTAGCACAGATACGCAGTATTTT	CASRASVSTDTQYF